This T cell receptor (beta chain) was captured by sequencing in a study of Graves' ophthalmopathy and Graves' hyperthyroidism (dated by TCRdb to about 2018). General notes on the study: Peripheral blood was collected before any treatment was given, at the time of initial diagnosis. TCR beta repertoire signatures were used to distinguish Graves' ophthalmopathy from Graves' hyperthyroidism and to predict progression to ophthalmopathy. In total, some 130 blood samples were TCR-sequenced: fewer than 50 ophthalmopathy, roughly 77 hyperthyroidism and some 17 hyperthyroidism-to-ophthalmopathy patients. To explore V-J signatures distinguishing ophthalmopathy from hyperthyroidism, a discovery set of some 100 patients (roughly 44 ophthalmopathy, 57 stable hyperthyroidism) was enrolled. For independent validation, a separate cohort was made up of about 18 hyperthyroidism patients plus 17 patients who later progressed from hyperthyroidism to ophthalmopathy. In over 5 hyperthyroidism patients, the T-cell repertoire of thyroid tissue was compared with the T-cell repertoire of blood. Once sampling was done, hyperthyroidism patients were given methimazole at a starting dose of 30 mg daily, while ophthalmopathy patients were given high-dose intravenous methylprednisolone.

On this clonotype itself: It lacks a known antigen. Per-base quality was not reported, and no clone a single base away is much larger than it.

Per the germline V gene (reference sequence), DFQATT is the CDR1 and SNEGSKA is the CDR2. Ends trimmed: V by 5 bases, J by 2 bases; bases unmatched to a gene: 12. The CDR3 numbers 15 residues from cysteine through phenylalanine. The CDR3 DNA has 45 bases and is translated from base 1. For repertoire sequencing, TCR beta CDR3 regions were amplified from RNA transcripts. HTBI primers and the Qiagen OneStep RT-PCR kit were used in a first-round RT-PCR, which was followed by a second-round multiplex PCR, size selection and purification. Libraries were sequenced paired-end with 100 bp reads on an Illumina HiSeq2000. Per the original workflow: SOAPnuke was used to process the reads, removing any read that contained adapters or uncalled bases, had a mean Phred below 15, or lacked an exact match to the constant primer or identifier. High-quality paired reads were merged with COPE v1.2.5. Unique nucleotide sequences were defined as clonotypes and aligned to IMGT TRB V, D and J references using MiTCR v1.1. The analysis was limited to V-J combinations with a frequency above 0.0001, which together covered around 99% of the repertoires. For each V-J combination, a TCR clonal expansion and chaos score was defined as the ratio of F50 clonal expansion to chaos observed in the TCRdist matrix. Welch's t-statistics and random forest were used to narrow the features down to 10 to 15 V-J combinations, which were then fed into a naive Bayes classifier. Thyroid-blood repertoire similarity was quantified with the Morisita-Horn index. The public reads were run again by TCRdb, first through fastp at Q25 and then through MiXCR, and only productive beta chains were kept. Under each unique CDR3 protein, matching rows form one entry showing the most common genes and DNA. For this entry, the V and J calls and clone size follow TCRdb and not the study's own pipeline. The sample yields about 740,000 distinct CDR3 sequences; approximately 40% were counted once. 40% to 45% of the sample is in the top ten clones.

Ophthalmopathy patients were characterized by moderately to severely active disease, a Clinical Activity Score of at least 3, a NOSPECS grade of at least 4, and a disease duration under 3 months. Patients were excluded if they had other autoimmune diseases, uncontrolled infections, pregnancy or lactation. Diagnosis was based on clinical symptoms, serum thyroxine, TRAb, thyroid ultrasound and orbital computed tomography. Using Ficoll-Paque density gradient centrifugation, PBMCs were isolated from 9.5 to 10 ml of fresh peripheral blood. Total RNA was extracted with Trizol reagent and quality-checked on an Agilent 2100 Bioanalyzer. The paper as a whole reports these results and caveats: In validation, the model predicted ophthalmopathy progression with more than 70% sensitivity and approximately 78% specificity; fewer than 15 predicted patients were CT-confirmed with GO in a median of approximately six months. In cross-validation, the 13-signature model distinguished ophthalmopathy from stable hyperthyroidism with approximately 88% sensitivity and 81% to 83% specificity, and in the test set the corresponding values were approximately 80% and 75%. Sample size was not statistically predetermined, and group allocation was not concealed from the investigators. Among expanded thyroid clonotypes with frequency above 0.001, most also showed up in blood, which suggests that blood repertoires may reflect the thyroid immune response.

The sequenced sample was peripheral blood. The rearrangement joined TRBV20-1 to TRBJ2-7; 7 bases in between match TRBD1. The sequence was collected from an adult man with Graves' ophthalmopathy. The CDR3 protein sequence reads: CSAYYTGVGAYEQYF. The nucleotide sequence is TGCAGTGCTTATTATACAGGGGTAGGGGCCTACGAGCAGTACTTC.